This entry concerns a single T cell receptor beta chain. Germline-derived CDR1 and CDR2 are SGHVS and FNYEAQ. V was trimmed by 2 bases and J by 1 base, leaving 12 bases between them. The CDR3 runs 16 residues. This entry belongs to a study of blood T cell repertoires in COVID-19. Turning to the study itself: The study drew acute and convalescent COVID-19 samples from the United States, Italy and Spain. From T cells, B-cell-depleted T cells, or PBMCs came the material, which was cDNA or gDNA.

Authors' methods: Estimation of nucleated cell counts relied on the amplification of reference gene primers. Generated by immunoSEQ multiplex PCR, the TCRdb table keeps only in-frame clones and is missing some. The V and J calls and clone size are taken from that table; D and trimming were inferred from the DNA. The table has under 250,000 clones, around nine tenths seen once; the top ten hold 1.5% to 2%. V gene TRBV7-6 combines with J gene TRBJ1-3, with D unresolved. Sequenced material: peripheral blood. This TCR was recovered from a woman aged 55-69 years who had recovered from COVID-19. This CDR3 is CASSLWAAGSGNTIYF. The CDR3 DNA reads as TGTGCCAGCAGCTTATGGGCTGCGGGTTCTGGAAACACCATATATTTT.